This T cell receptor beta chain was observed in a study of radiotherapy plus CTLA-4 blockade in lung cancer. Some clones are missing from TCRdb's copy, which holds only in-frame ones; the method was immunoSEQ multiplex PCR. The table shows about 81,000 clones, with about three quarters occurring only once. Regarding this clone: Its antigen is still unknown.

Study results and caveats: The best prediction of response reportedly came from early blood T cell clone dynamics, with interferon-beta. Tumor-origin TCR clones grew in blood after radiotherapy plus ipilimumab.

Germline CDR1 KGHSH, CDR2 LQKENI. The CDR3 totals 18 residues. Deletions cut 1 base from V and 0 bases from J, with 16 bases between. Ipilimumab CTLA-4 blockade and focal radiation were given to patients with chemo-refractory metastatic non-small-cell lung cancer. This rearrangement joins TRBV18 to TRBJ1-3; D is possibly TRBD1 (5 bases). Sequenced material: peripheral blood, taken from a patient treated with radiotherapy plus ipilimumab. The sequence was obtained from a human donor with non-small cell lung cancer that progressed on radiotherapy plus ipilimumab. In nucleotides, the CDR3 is TGTGCCAGCTCACCACGACGGGGGAACCCGAGCTCTGGAAACACCATATATTTT. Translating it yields CASSPRRGNPSSGNTIYF.